These 21 T cell receptor beta chains share one sample of origin, sequenced in a study of T cell responses to AZD1222 COVID-19 vaccine. The method was immunoSEQ multiplex PCR; TCRdb's version includes in-frame clones alone and lacks a portion of them. The table includes about 130,000 clones, about 85% detected once. Sequenced here: peripheral blood, sampled on day 0 of AZD1222 vaccination. The receptor source for this set is an adult in good health.

Of note for this clone: At one end the junction does not follow the germline gene, possibly because of a read error. The chain couples TRBV5-1 to TRBJ1-4; TRBD1 is a possible D gene (6 bases). CDR3 length: 18 residues. The germline gives CDR1 SGHRS, CDR2 YFSETQ. CDR3: CASRLGAGGFATNEKLFF. The CDR3 nucleotides are TGCGCCAGCAGGTTGGGGGCTGGGGGTTTTGCAACTAATGAAAAACTGTTTTTT.

This clone was detected once. This chain uses TRBV5-4 with TRBJ2-5; the D gene could be TRBD1 or TRBD2 (5 bases each). V was trimmed by 5 bases and J by 5 bases, leaving 19 bases between them. This CDR3 has 15 residues. Germline V lookup: CDR1 SGHNT, CDR2 YYREEE (reference sequence). In DNA form, the CDR3 reads TGTGCCAGCAGTTATTCCGGGACGCTCACGGAGACCCAGTACTTC. This translates into CASSYSGTLTETQYF.

As DNA, the CDR3 is TGTGCCAGCAGCTTGGGACAGGGGGCCGGCTATGGCTACACCTTC. It yields the protein CASSLGQGAGYGYTF. The gene calls are TRBV7-2 and TRBJ1-2; 12 nucleotides agree with TRBD1. Trimming at V came to 3 bases and at J to 4 bases, leaving 3 bases not matched to a gene. The germline gives CDR1 SGHTA, CDR2 FQGNSA. This CDR3 comprises 15 residues.

The V gene is TRBV10-3, the J gene TRBJ2-1, with unresolved D. Per the germline V gene, CDR1 is ENHRY and CDR2 is SYGVKD. The CDR3 runs 15 residues. V was cut by 0 bases and J by 2 bases, with 8 bases left in between. CDR3 bases: TGTGCCATCAGTGAGTCGAGAAATCCCTACAATGAGCAGTTCTTC. This translates into CAISESRNPYNEQFF.

The chain uses TRBV6-5 and TRBJ1-6; D might be TRBD1 (6 bases). Trimming removed 11 bases at V and 5 bases at J, with 16 bases between. The V gene's germline CDR1 is MNHEY and CDR2 SVGAGI. This CDR3 has 14 residues. CDR3 bases: TGTGCCGGGGTCGCGACAGGCAATAATTCACCCCTCCACTTT. It specifies CAGVATGNNSPLHF.

DNA for the CDR3: TGTGCCAGCAGCCGTACGGGAGTTTTTGAGACCCAGTACTTC. Translation gives CASSRTGVFETQYF. The chain has TRBV9 and TRBJ2-5, with a possible D match to TRBD2 (6 bases). The CDR3 length is 14 residues. The V gene's germline CDR1 is SGDLS and CDR2 YYNGEE. V lost 4 bases to trimming and J lost 5 bases, with 15 bases between them.

This clone was found once. The J gene is TRBJ1-5, the V gene TRBV6-5; D might be TRBD1 (5 bases). Germline assignment: CDR1 MNHEY and CDR2 SVGAGI. The CDR3 consists of 14 residues. The ends were cut back, 4 bases at V and 3 bases at J, with 10 bases in the middle. CDR3 DNA sequence: TGTGCCAGCAGTTGGGGGGGGAACAATCAGCCCCAGCATTTT. This translates into CASSWGGNNQPQHF.

The gene calls are TRBV7-9 and TRBJ1-3, with 9 bases aligning to TRBD1. Looked up from germline, CDR1 is SEHNR and CDR2 is FQNEAQ (reference sequence). CDR3 length equals 14 residues. V was clipped by 1 base and J by 6 bases; unmatched bases: 1. Here the CDR3 DNA reads TGTGCCAGCAGCTTAGGGACAGGGGTAAACACCATATATTTT. Its translation is CASSLGTGVNTIYF.

The chain uses TRBV19 and TRBJ1-2, with D possibly matching TRBD1 (6 bases). Germline values: CDR1 LNHDA, CDR2 SQIVND (reference sequence). The CDR3 runs to 15 residues. V lost 5 bases and J 1 base, leaving 14 bases between the germline ends. The CDR3 sequence is CASSDYGQFNYGYTF. CDR3 nucleotide sequence: TGTGCCAGTAGTGATTACGGACAGTTTAACTATGGCTACACCTTC.

J is TRBJ1-2 and V is TRBV7-2, with TRBD1 as a possible D gene (6 bases). Trimming removed 5 bases from V and 8 bases from J, with 18 bases in between. Germline V gives CDR1 SGHTA, CDR2 FQGNSA. The CDR3 covers 14 residues. This CDR3 is CASSDRTVLGGYTF. The CDR3 coding sequence is TGTGCCAGCAGCGATAGGACAGTGCTAGGAGGCTACACCTTC.

The chain recombines TRBV29-1 with TRBJ2-1; D may be TRBD2 (5 bases). Between the trimmed V and J ends, which lost 2 bases and 6 bases, there was a span of 11 bases. Germline loops: CDR1 SQVTM, CDR2 ANQGSEA. The CDR3 has 13 amino acids. CDR3 in DNA: TGCAGCGTTGAATACCTCGCGGGCAATGAGCAGTTCTTC. Its translation: CSVEYLAGNEQFF.

The chain carries TRBV7-8 and TRBJ1-5, with D tentatively TRBD1 (5 bases). This CDR3 spans 17 amino acids. V was cut by 5 bases and J by 0 bases, with 17 bases left in between. The germline gives CDR1 SGHVS, CDR2 FQNEAQ. In DNA, the CDR3 is TGTGCCAGCAGCACCGGGACGGGGGTTTATAGCAATCAGCCCCAGCATTTT. Translating gives CASSTGTGVYSNQPQHF.

This chain uses TRBV27 with TRBJ2-1, with D unresolved. V was pared by 8 bases and J by 0 bases, with 14 bases between. The CDR3 loop spans 15 amino acids. The germline V gene encodes CDR1 MNHEY and CDR2 SMNVEV (reference sequence). As DNA, the CDR3 is TGTGCCAGCGGCCAAACCGTGAGCTCCTACAATGAGCAGTTCTTC. This gives the protein CASGQTVSSYNEQFF.

Only one count was recorded for this clone. V is TRBV7-3 and J is TRBJ2-1, with TRBD1 as a possible D gene (6 bases). The germline gives CDR1 SGHTA, CDR2 FQGTGA. V lost 5 bases to trimming and J lost 2 bases, with 16 bases between them. This CDR3 has 16 amino acids. The CDR3 loop is CASSPQWDKTYNEQFF. The CDR3 coding sequence is TGTGCCAGCAGCCCCCAGTGGGACAAAACCTACAATGAGCAGTTCTTC.

V gene TRBV9 combines with J gene TRBJ2-7, with TRBD2 matching 9 bases. This CDR3 is built from 16 residues. The V segment lost 0 bases and the J segment 7 bases; nucleotides outside the gene matches: 11. Germline V CDR1 and CDR2: SGDLS, YYNGEE. Here the CDR3 reads CASSVAPTSGVVEQYF. The CDR3 bases are TGTGCCAGCAGCGTAGCACCGACTAGCGGAGTAGTTGAGCAGTACTTC.

V is TRBV11-2 and J is TRBJ2-7; 7 bases are shared with TRBD1. Germline CDR1 reads SGHAT; CDR2 reads FQNNGV. The trim removed 0 bases at V and 4 bases at J, leaving 21 bases unmatched. The CDR3 is 20 amino acids. This CDR3 reads CASSLDYYSRQGPRRYEQYF. As DNA, the CDR3 is TGTGCCAGCAGCTTAGATTATTATAGTAGACAGGGCCCGCGGCGGTACGAGCAGTACTTC.

V is TRBV6-2 or TRBV6-3 and J is TRBJ2-1; 12 nucleotides match TRBD2. V shed 4 bases, J shed 4 bases, and the junction held 2 bases outside the gene matches. CDR1 is MNHEY, CDR2 SVGEGT, per germline. The CDR3 extends over 15 amino acids. As DNA, the CDR3 is TGTGCCAGCAGTTCTAGCGGGGGGGATTACAATGAGCAGTTCTTC. Protein product: CASSSSGGDYNEQFF.

This chain uses TRBV7-6 with TRBJ2-7, with 10 bases lining up with TRBD1. This CDR3 spans 14 amino acids. Germline CDR1 and CDR2: SGHVS and FNYEAQ. The J segment lost 6 bases and the V segment lost 4 bases, leaving 6 bases of the junction unmatched. The CDR3 DNA reads TGTGCCAGCAGCTCGGGACAGGGGTTCTCCGAGCAGTACTTC. Translating gives CASSSGQGFSEQYF.

The rearrangement joins TRBV7-3 to TRBJ1-2; 10 bases line up with TRBD1. This CDR3 comprises 20 residues. The V segment lost 2 bases and the J segment 8 bases; nucleotides outside the gene matches: 23. CDR1 SGHTA and CDR2 FQGTGA come from the germline V gene. CDR3 DNA sequence: TGTGCCAGCAGCTTATCGATTGTTTGGTCTCGTAGACAGGGGGCGCGCGGCTACACCTTC. Translated: CASSLSIVWSRRQGARGYTF.

The CDR3 region has the DNA TGTGCCAGCAGCGGAGTCGGACATTCACCCCTCCACTTT. This encodes CASSGVGHSPLHF. The chain couples TRBV7-9 to TRBJ1-6; D gene uncertain. Trimming left V 5 bases short and J 8 bases short, with 10 bases between. The length of the CDR3 is 13 residues. Germline CDR1 SEHNR, CDR2 FQNEAQ (reference sequence). The variable domain in full, with the rest retrieved from reference TRBV7-9 and TRBJ1-6, is DTGVSQNPRHKITKRGQNVTFRCDPISEHNRLYWYRQTLGQGPEFLTYFQNEAQLEKSRLLSDRFSAERPKGSFSTLEIQRTEQGDSAMYLCASSGVGHSPLHFGNGTRLTVT.

This chain connects TRBV18 to TRBJ1-4; D is ambiguous. V was trimmed by 1 base and J by 7 bases, leaving 13 bases between them. This CDR3 region has 15 residues. Germline V gene data show CDR1 as KGHSH and CDR2 as LQKENI. DNA for the CDR3: TGTGCCAGCTCACCACGACCCCATGGGAGTGAAAAACTGTTTTTT. Protein sequence: CASSPRPHGSEKLFF. Combining the CDR3 with reference TRBV18 and TRBJ1-4 gives the whole variable domain NAGVMQNPRHLVRRRGQEARLRCSPMKGHSHVYWYRQLPEEGLKFMVYLQKENIIDESGMPKERFSAEFPKEGPSILRIQQVVRGDSAAYFCASSPRPHGSEKLFFGSGTQLSVL.